The following is a TCR beta chain sequence with its context. Its specificity is unknown. This specimen comes from a study of T cell responses to AZD1222 COVID-19 vaccine. Germline lookup yields CDR1 LNHDA and CDR2 SQIVND (reference sequence). V was shortened by 4 bases and J by 2 bases, with 12 bases between the two germline ends. The CDR3 length is 14 residues. The method was immunoSEQ multiplex PCR; TCRdb's version includes in-frame clones alone and lacks a portion of them. The sample lists approximately 110,000 clones, over 75% occurring once. Study conclusions and caveats: Compared with day 0, the breadth and depth of the Spike-specific TCR repertoire rose significantly after two doses of AZD1222. Donors were largely white British and mainly female; clonal diversity was possibly underestimated. Unmutated variant regions are reportedly targeted by nearly half of spike-specific TCRs. Across spike, vaccine-associated CD4 TCRs were found, dominant at 160-218 and 743-854.

The rearrangement joins TRBV19 to TRBJ2-7; possible D gene TRBD1, 7 bases. The sequenced sample was peripheral blood, obtained on day 0 of MenACWY control vaccination. The clonotype was recovered from an adult in good health. The CDR3 is CASSTGGGTYEQYF. CDR3 bases: TGTGCCAGTAGTACCGGAGGGGGCACCTACGAGCAGTACTTC.